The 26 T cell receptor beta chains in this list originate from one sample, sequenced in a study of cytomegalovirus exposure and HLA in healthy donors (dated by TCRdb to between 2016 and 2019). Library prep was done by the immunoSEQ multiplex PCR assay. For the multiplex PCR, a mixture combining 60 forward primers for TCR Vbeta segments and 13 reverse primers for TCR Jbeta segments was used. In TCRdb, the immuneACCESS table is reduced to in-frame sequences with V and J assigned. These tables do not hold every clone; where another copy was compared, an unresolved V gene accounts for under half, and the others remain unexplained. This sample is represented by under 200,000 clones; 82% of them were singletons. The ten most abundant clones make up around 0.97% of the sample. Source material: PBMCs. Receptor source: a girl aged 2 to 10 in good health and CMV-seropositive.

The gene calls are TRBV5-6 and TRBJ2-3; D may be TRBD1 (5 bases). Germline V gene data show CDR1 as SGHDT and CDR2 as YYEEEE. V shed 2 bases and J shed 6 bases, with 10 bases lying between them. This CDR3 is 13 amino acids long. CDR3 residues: CASSFEGDDTQYF. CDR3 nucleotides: TGTGCCAGCAGCTTTGAAGGGGATGATACGCAGTATTTT.

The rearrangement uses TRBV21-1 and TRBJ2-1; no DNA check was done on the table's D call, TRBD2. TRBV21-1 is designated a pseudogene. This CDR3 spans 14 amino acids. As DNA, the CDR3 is TGTGCCAGCAGCAAAGGCGGAGCATACAATGAGCAGTTCTTC. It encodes CASSKGGAYNEQFF.

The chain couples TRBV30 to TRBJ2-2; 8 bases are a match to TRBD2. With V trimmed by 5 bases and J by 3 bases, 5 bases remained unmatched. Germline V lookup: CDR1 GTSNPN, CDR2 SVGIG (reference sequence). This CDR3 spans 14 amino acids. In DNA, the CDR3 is TGTGCCTGGGCGGGAGGCCGGGACACCGGGGAGCTGTTTTTT. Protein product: CAWAGGRDTGELFF.

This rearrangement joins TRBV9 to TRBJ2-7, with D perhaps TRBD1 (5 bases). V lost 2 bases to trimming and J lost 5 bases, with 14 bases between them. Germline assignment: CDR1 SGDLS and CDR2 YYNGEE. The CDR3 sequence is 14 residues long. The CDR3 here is CASSVAPQGHEQYF. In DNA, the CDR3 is TGTGCCAGCAGCGTCGCCCCTCAGGGCCACGAGCAGTACTTC.

The CDR3 DNA reads as TGTGCCAGCTCACCATATATGTCCCGGGAGGGCCGTTTTAGCCGTGAGCAGTACTTC. Encoded protein: CASSPYMSREGRFSREQYF. The J gene is TRBJ2-7, the V gene TRBV18, with TRBD2 matching 8 bases. From germline, CDR1 is KGHSH and CDR2 LQKENI. This CDR3 has 19 residues. Trimming at V came to 2 bases and at J to 7 bases, leaving 22 bases not matched to a gene. The full variable domain, with the rest looked up from reference TRBV18 and TRBJ2-7, is NAGVMQNPRHLVRRRGQEARLRCSPMKGHSHVYWYRQLPEEGLKFMVYLQKENIIDESGMPKERFSAEFPKEGPSILRIQQVVRGDSAAYFCASSPYMSREGRFSREQYFGPGTRLTVT.

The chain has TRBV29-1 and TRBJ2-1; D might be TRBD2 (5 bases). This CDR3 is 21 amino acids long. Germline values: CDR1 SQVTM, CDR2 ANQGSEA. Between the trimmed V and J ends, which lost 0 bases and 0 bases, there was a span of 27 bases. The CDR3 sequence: CSVEDLQGSREPSPSYNEQFF. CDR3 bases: TGCAGCGTTGAAGATCTTCAAGGGAGTCGGGAACCTTCCCCCTCCTACAATGAGCAGTTCTTC.

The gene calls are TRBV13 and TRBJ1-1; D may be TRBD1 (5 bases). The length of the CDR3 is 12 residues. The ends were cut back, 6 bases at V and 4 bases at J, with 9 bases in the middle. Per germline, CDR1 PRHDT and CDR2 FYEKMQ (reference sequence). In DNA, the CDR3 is TGTGCCAGCAGGCGGGGGACCACTGAAGCTTTCTTT. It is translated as CASRRGTTEAFF.

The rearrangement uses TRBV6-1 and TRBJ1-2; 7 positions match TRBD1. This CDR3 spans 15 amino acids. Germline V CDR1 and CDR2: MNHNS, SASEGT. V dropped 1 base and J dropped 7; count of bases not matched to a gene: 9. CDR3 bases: TGTGCCAGCAGTGAAGGGGGCAGGGGGAAGTTTGGCTACACCTTC. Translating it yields CASSEGGRGKFGYTF.

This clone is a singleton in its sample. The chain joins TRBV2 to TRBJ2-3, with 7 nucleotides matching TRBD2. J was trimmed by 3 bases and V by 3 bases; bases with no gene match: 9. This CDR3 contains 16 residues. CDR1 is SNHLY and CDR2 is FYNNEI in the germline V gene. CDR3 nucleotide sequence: TGTGCCAGCAGTGATGTGGCGGGAGAGAAAACAGATACGCAGTATTTT. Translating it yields CASSDVAGEKTDTQYF.

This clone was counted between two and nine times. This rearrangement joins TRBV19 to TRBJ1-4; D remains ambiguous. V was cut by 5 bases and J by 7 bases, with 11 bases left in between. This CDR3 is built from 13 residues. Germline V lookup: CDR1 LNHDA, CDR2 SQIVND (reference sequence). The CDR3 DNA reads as TGTGCCAGTAGTCGGAAAGGCGGTGAAAAACTGTTTTTT. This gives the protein CASSRKGGEKLFF.

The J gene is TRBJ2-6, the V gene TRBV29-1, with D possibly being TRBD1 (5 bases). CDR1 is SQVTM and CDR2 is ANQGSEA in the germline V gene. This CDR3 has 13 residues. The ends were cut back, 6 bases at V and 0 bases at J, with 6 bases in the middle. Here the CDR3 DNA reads TGCAGCGTCAGGGACTCTGGGGCCAACGTCCTGACTTTC. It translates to CSVRDSGANVLTF. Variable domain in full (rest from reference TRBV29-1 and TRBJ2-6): SAVISQKPSRDICQRGTSLTIQCQVDSQVTMMFWYRQQPGQSLTLIATANQGSEATYESGFVIDKFPISRPNLTFSTLTVSNMSPEDSSIYLCSVRDSGANVLTFGAGSRLTVL.

This CDR3 reads CASSWTGNTEAFF. CDR3 in DNA: TGTGCCAGCAGTTGGACTGGGAACACTGAAGCTTTCTTT. J is TRBJ1-1 and V is TRBV11-2; D uncertain. V was pared by 6 bases and J by 1 base, with 9 bases between. Germline CDR1 and CDR2: SGHAT and FQNNGV. The CDR3 is 13 residues long.

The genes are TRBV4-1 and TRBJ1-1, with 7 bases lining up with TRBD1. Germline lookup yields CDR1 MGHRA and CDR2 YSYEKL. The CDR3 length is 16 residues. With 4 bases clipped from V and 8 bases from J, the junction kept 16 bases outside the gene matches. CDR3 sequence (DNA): TGCGCCAGCAGCCCGAGACGGGGACAGTCGCTATTGGAAGCTTTCTTT. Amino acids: CASSPRRGQSLLEAFF.

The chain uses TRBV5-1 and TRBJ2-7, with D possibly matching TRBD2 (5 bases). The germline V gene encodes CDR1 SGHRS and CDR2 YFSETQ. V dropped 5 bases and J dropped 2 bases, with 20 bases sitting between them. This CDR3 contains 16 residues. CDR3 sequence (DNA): TGCGCCAGCAGTAGAGGACTCATCGTTAAAACCTACGAGCAGTACTTC. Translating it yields CASSRGLIVKTYEQYF.

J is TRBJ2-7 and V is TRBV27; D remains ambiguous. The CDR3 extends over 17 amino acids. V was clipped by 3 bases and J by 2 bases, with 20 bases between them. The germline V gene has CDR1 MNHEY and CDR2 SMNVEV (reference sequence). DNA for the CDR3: TGTGCCAGCAGTTTGAGGTCGGTAGGCTCCCGACCCTACGAGCAGTACTTC. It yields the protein CASSLRSVGSRPYEQYF.

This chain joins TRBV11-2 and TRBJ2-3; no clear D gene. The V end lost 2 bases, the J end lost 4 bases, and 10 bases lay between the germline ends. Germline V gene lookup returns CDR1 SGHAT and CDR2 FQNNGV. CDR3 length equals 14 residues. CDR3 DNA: TGTGCCAGCAGCTTAACTCTAGGCTCAGATACGCAGTATTTT. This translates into CASSLTLGSDTQYF.

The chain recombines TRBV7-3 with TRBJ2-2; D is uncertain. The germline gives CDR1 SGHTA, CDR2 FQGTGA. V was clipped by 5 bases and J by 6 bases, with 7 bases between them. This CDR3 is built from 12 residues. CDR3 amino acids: CASSPRAGELFF. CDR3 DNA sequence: TGTGCCAGCAGCCCCCGCGCCGGGGAGCTGTTTTTT.

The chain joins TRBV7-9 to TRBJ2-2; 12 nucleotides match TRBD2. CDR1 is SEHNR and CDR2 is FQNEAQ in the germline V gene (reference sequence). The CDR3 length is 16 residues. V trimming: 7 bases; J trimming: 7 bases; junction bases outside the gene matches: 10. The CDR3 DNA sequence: TGTGCCAGCACCCGGAGGACTAGCGGGAAGTACGGGGAGCTGTTTTTT. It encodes CASTRRTSGKYGELFF.

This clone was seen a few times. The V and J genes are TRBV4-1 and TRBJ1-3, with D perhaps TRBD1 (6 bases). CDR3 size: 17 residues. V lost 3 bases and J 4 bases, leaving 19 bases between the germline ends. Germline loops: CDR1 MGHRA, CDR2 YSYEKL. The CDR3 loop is CASSHRIRDITGNTIYF. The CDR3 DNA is TGCGCCAGCAGCCACCGAATACGGGACATAACCGGAAACACCATATATTTT.

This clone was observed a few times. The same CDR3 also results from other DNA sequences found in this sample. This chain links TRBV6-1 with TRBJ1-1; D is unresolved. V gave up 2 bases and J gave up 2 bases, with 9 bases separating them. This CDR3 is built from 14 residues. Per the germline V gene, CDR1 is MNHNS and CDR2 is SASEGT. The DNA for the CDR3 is TGTGCCAGCAGTGAATGGGCAGGTAACACTGAAGCTTTCTTT. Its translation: CASSEWAGNTEAFF.

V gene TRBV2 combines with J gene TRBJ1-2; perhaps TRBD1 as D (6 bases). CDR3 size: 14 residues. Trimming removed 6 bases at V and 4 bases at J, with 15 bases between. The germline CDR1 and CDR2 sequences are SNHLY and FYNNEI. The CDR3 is CASRGGGEGYGYTF. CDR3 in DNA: TGTGCCAGCAGGGGAGGGGGGGAAGGCTATGGCTACACCTTC.

CDR3: CATQSVGAGGIEDTQYF. The CDR3 DNA reads TGTGCCACCCAAAGTGTCGGGGCGGGGGGGATCGAGGATACGCAGTATTTT. The V gene is TRBV10-3, the J gene TRBJ2-3; 9 bases are shared with TRBD2. Germline CDR1 ENHRY, CDR2 SYGVKD. J gave up 6 bases and V 10 bases, and 20 bases lay outside the gene matches. This CDR3 has 17 residues.

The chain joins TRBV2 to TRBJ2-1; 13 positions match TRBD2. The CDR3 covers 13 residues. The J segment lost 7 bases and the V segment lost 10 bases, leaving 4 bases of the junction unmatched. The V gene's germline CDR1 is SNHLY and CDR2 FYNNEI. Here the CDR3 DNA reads TGTGCCACCCCGGGACTAGCGGGAAATGAGCAGTTCTTC. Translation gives CATPGLAGNEQFF. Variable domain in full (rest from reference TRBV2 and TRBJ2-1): EPEVTQTPSHQVTQMGQEVILRCVPISNHLYFYWYRQILGQKVEFLVSFYNNEISEKSEIFDDQFSVERPDGSNFTLKIRSTKLEDSAMYFCATPGLAGNEQFFGPGTRLTVL.

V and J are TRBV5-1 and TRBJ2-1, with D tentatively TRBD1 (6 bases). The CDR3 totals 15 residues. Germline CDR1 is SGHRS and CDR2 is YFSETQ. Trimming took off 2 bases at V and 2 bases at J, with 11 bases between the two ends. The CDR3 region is CASSFTGSPYNEQFF. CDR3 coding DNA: TGCGCCAGCAGCTTTACAGGGTCCCCCTACAATGAGCAGTTCTTC.

CDR3 sequence: CASSRRRVAGEKLFF. The CDR3 coding sequence is TGTGCCAGCAGCCGTCGGAGGGTGGCCGGTGAAAAACTGTTTTTT. The chain uses TRBV2 and TRBJ1-4; D remains ambiguous. The CDR3 is made up of 15 amino acids. Between the trimmed V and J ends, which lost 6 bases and 7 bases, there was a span of 18 bases. Germline CDR1 and CDR2: SNHLY and FYNNEI.

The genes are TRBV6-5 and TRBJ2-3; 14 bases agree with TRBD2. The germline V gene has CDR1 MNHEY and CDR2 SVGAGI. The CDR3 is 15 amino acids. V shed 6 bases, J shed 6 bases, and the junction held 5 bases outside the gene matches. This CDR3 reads CASRRLAGGGDTQYF. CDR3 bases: TGTGCCAGCAGGAGACTAGCGGGAGGGGGGGATACGCAGTATTTT.